Following are 13 T cell receptor beta chains from one sample sequenced in a study of T cells expressing NK-cell markers. TCRdb reworked the 5' RACE reads into one entry per CDR3 protein, no DNA. The sample holds about 300,000 distinct CDR3 sequences. What was sequenced was blood T cells: a sorted CD56 or NKG2C T cell subset, CD4+ or CD8+ T cells, or bulk PBMC T cells (not recorded which). These TCRs come from a woman between 18 and 75 years old in good health.

The genes are TRBV20-1 and TRBJ2-5; lacking DNA, the TRBD1 call made by TCRdb goes unchecked. Germline lookup yields CDR1 DFQATT and CDR2 SNEGSKA (reference sequence). This CDR3 spans 15 amino acids. Here the CDR3 reads CSAKTLGTGRETQYF.

This chain joins TRBV7-2 and TRBJ2-1; the D gene TCRdb calls, TRBD1, cannot be checked with no DNA. The CDR3 is 15 residues long. The germline V gene has CDR1 SGHTA and CDR2 FQGNSA. The CDR3: CASKSGGPLYNEQFF.

The chain couples TRBV6-5 to TRBJ2-1; TCRdb calls TRBD2, which cannot be checked without DNA. Germline lookup yields CDR1 MNHEY and CDR2 SVGAGI. CDR3 length equals 16 residues. This chain's CDR3 is CASSSGLAGGGGEQFF.

The chain employs TRBV11-1 and TRBJ2-1; the TCRdb call, TRBD2, lacks DNA for checking. Germline V gene lookup returns CDR1 SGHAT and CDR2 FQDESV (reference sequence). The CDR3 has 18 residues. This CDR3 is CASSALLGGTHTYNEQFF.

V usage is TRBV7-3 and J usage is TRBJ1-1. The germline CDR1 and CDR2 sequences are SGHTA and FQGTGA. The CDR3 has 14 amino acids. The CDR3 protein is CASSPRGQRTEAFF.

V usage is TRBV28 and J usage is TRBJ2-1. The germline gives CDR1 MDHEN, CDR2 SYDVKM. CDR3 length equals 15 residues. CDR3 residues: CASSFLDRTYNEQFF.

J is TRBJ1-2 and V is TRBV9. The V gene's germline CDR1 is SGDLS and CDR2 YYNGEE. This CDR3 contains 14 residues. The CDR3 here is CASSVAYRNYGYTF.

This chain connects TRBV5-1 to TRBJ2-1. This CDR3 spans 15 amino acids. CDR1 and CDR2 (germline): SGHRS, YFSETQ. The CDR3 spells CASSLAARSYNEQFF.

This CDR3 is CASSQGPGVATNEKLFF. The chain couples TRBV4-3 to TRBJ1-4; no DNA is available, so the TRBD1 call from TCRdb remains unchecked. CDR3 length: 17 amino acids. CDR1 is LGHNA and CDR2 is YSLEER in the germline V gene.

The gene calls are TRBV10-3 and TRBJ2-5; TCRdb indicates TRBD2, and absent DNA this call remains unverified. Germline CDR1 and CDR2: ENHRY and SYGVKD. This CDR3 is 12 amino acids long. The CDR3 sequence is CGTSGGQETQYF.

This chain links TRBV7-9 with TRBJ1-6. Germline V gene sequence: CDR1 SEHNR, CDR2 FQNEAQ (reference sequence). The CDR3 extends over 13 amino acids. The CDR3 loop reads CASSLIWDSPLHF.

The chain employs TRBV25-1 and TRBJ2-1; absent DNA, TCRdb's TRBD1 call cannot be checked. This CDR3 has 15 residues. Germline loops: CDR1 MGHDK, CDR2 SYGVNS. This CDR3 reads CASSEWDREGHEQFF.

The genes are TRBV29-1 and TRBJ2-2. This CDR3 comprises 13 residues. Germline lookup yields CDR1 SQVTM and CDR2 ANQGSEA. The CDR3 here is CSVGGRYTGELFF.